This T cell receptor (beta chain) was recovered during a study of beta chain features in type 1 diabetes. This clone was seen only once. Its antigen is still unknown. Expressed TCRB transcripts were sequenced after all isolated RNA was converted to cDNA. Libraries were prepared by immunoSEQ multiplex PCR; TCRdb keeps only in-frame clonotypes and omits some of them. This table holds roughly 70,000 clones, around 49% found once. V was clipped by 8 bases and J by 2 bases; unmatched bases: 10. The CDR3 runs 15 residues. Germline V gene lookup returns CDR1 LNHDA and CDR2 SQIVND (reference sequence). Study conclusions and caveats: Possible PCR preference for shorter templates applied equally to patients and controls. Among patients, naive, central memory and Treg TCRB repertoires appeared more similar than among healthy donors. The VDJ junctions of type 1 diabetes patients carried fewer insertions and more deletions. A moderate, significant TCRB CDR3 shortening appeared in type 1 diabetes across four CD4+ subsets. Using cDNA template may skew counts toward highly expressing activated cells.

The sequence derives from a man aged 30 to 39 with type 1 diabetes. Sequencing used central memory CD4+ T cells from blood. This chain uses TRBV19 with TRBJ2-3; 7 bases agree with TRBD2. The CDR3 is CASGRGGGPTDTQYF. CDR3 nucleotide sequence: TGTGCCAGTGGTCGGGGCGGGGGTCCCACAGATACGCAGTATTTT.